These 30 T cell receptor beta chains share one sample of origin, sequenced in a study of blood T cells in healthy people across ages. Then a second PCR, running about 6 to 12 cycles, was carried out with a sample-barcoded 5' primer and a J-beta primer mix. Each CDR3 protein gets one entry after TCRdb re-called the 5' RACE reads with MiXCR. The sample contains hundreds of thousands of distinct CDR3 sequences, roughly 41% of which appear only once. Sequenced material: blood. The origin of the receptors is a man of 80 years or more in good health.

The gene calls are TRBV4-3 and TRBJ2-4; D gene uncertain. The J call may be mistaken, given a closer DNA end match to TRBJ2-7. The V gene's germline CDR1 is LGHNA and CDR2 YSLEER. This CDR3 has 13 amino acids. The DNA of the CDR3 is TGCGCCAGCAGCCAAGAACTACCGGGCGAGCAGTACTTC. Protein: CASSQELPGEQYF.

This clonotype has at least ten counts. CDR3 loop: CASSPLLLGRLAGAHSYEQYF. The DNA of the CDR3 is TGTGCCAGCAGTCCCCTATTACTGGGTCGACTAGCGGGAGCCCACTCCTACGAGCAGTACTTC. The chain recombines TRBV28 with TRBJ2-7; TRBD2 agrees at 12 bases. Trimming at V came to 5 bases and at J to 0 bases, leaving 20 bases not matched to a gene. The CDR3 length is 21 residues. CDR1 is MDHEN, CDR2 SYDVKM, per germline.

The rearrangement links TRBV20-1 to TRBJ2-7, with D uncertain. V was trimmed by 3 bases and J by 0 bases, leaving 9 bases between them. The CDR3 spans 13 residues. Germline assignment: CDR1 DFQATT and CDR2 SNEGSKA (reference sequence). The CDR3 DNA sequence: TGCAGTGCTAGGCACCCGAACTCCTACGAGCAGTACTTC. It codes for CSARHPNSYEQYF.

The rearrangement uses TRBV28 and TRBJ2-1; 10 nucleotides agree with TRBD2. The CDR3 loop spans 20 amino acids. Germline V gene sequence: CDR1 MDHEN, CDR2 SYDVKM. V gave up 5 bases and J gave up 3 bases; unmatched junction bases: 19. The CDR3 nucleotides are TGTGCCAGCAGTGGGGGCCCAAGGACTAGCGGACCTCGAAACTACAATGAGCAGTTCTTC. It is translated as CASSGGPRTSGPRNYNEQFF. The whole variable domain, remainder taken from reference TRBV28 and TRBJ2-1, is DVKVTQSSRYLVKRTGEKVFLECVQDMDHENMFWYRQDPGLGLRLIYFSYDVKMKEKGDIPEGYSVSREKKERFSLILESASTNQTSMYLCASSGGPRTSGPRNYNEQFFGPGTRLTVL.

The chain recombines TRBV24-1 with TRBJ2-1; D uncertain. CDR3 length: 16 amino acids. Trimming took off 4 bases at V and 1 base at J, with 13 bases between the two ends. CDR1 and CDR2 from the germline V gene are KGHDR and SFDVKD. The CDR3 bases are TGTGCCACCAGTGACCCCGGGTGCGAGTCCTACAATGAGCAGTTCTTC. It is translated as CATSDPGCESYNEQFF.

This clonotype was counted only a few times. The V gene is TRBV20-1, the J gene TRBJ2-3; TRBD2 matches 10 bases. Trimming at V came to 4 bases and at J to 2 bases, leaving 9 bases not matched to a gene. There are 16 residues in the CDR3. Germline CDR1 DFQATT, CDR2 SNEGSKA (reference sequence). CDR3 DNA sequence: TGCAGTGCTACCTCATGGACTAGCGGAAACACAGATACGCAGTATTTT. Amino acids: CSATSWTSGNTDTQYF.

CDR3 sequence (DNA): TGTGCCACCAGCAGACTGCGTGACTCATGGGGCAATGAGCAGTTCTTC. Its protein product is CATSRLRDSWGNEQFF. This rearrangement joins TRBV15 to TRBJ2-1; D not resolved. CDR1 is LNHNV, CDR2 YYDKDF, per germline (reference sequence). V was clipped by 2 bases and J by 6 bases, with 17 bases between them. The CDR3 runs 16 residues.

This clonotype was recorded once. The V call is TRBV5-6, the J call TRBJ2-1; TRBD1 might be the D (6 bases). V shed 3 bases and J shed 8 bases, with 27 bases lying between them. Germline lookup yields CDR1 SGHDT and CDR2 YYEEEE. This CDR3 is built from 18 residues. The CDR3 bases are TGTGCCAGCAGCTCGTTGGCGGCAGGTCCGACAGGTGGGGATGAGCAGTTCTTC. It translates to CASSSLAAGPTGGDEQFF.

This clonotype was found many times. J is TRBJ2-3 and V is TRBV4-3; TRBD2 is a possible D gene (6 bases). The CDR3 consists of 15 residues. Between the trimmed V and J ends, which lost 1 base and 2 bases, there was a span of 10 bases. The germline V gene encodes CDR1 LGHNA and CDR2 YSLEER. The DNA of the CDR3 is TGCGCCAGCAGCCAAGGGACGGGACTCACAGATACGCAGTATTTT. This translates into CASSQGTGLTDTQYF.

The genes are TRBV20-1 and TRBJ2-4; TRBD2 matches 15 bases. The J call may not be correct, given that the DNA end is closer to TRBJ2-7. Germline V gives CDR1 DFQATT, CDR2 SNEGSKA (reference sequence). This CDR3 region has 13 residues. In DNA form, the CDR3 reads TGCAGTGCTAGGGGACTAGCGGGAGGCGAGCAGTACTTC. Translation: CSARGLAGGEQYF.

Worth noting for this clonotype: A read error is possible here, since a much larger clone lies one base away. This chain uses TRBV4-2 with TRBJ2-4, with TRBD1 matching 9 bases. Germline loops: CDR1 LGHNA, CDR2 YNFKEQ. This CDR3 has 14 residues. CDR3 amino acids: CANSQEQGANIQYF. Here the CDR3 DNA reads TGTGCCAACAGCCAAGAACAGGGGGCGAACATTCAGTACTTC.

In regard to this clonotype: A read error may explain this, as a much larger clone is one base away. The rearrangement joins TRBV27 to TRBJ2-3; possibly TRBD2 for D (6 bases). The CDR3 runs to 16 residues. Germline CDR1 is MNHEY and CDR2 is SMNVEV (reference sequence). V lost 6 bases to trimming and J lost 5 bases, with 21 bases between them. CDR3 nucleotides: TGTGCCAGCAGATGCCTGTCGGACTACCGGGAAGATACGCAGTATTTT. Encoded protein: CASRCLSDYREDTQYF.

CDR3 coding DNA: TGTGCCAGCAACTCAGGGATCTATGGCTACACCTTC. Translation: CASNSGIYGYTF. This chain joins TRBV28 and TRBJ1-2, with a possible D match to TRBD1 (5 bases). Trimming took off 7 bases at V and 4 bases at J, with 10 bases between the two ends. The CDR3 loop spans 12 amino acids. Germline V gene lookup returns CDR1 MDHEN and CDR2 SYDVKM.

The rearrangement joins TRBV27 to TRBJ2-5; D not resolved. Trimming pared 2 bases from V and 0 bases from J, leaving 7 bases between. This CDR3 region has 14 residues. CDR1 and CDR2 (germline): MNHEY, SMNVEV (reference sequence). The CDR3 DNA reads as TGTGCCAGCAGTTTAGCACTGTACCAAGAGACCCAGTACTTC. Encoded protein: CASSLALYQETQYF.

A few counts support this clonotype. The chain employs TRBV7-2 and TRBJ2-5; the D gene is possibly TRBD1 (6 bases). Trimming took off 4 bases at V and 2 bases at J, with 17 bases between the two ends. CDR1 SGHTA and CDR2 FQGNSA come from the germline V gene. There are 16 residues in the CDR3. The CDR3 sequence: CASSSPRGTVQETQYF. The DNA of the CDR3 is TGTGCCAGCAGCTCCCCCAGGGGTACTGTTCAAGAGACCCAGTACTTC.

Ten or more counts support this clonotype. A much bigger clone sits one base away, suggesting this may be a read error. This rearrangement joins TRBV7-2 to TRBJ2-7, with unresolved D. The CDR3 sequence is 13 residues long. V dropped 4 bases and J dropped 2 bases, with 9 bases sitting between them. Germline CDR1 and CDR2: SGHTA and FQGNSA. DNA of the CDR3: TGTGCCAGCAGCTGGAGTCCTACCTACGAGCAGTACTTC. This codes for CASSWSPTYEQYF.

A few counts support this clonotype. CDR3 protein: CASSLGPRAGDEQYF. The CDR3 region has the DNA TGCGCCAGCAGCTTGGGCCCTCGAGCGGGAGACGAGCAGTACTTC. This chain links TRBV5-1 with TRBJ2-7; 8 bases align to TRBD2. CDR1 and CDR2 from the germline V gene are SGHRS and YFSETQ. With V trimmed by 0 bases and J by 5 bases, 7 bases remained unmatched. There are 15 residues in the CDR3.

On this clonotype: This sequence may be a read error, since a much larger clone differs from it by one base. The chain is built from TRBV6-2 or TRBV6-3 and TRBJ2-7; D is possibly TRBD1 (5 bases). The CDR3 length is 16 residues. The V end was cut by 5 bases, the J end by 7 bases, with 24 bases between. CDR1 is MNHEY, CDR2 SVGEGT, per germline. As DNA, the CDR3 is TGTGCCAGCAGTACAGACGAAAGGGGATCCTACAATGAGCAGTACTTC. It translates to CASSTDERGSYNEQYF.

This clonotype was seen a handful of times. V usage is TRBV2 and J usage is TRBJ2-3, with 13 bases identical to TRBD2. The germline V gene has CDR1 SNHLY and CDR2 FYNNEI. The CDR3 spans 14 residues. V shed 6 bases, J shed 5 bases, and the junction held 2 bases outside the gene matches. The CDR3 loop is CASSGTSGKDTQYF. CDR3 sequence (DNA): TGTGCCAGCAGCGGGACTAGCGGGAAAGATACGCAGTATTTT.

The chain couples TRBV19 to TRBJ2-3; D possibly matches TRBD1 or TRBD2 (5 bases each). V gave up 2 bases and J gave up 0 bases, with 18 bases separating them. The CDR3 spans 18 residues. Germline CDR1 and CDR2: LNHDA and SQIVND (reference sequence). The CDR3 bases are TGTGCCAGTAGTATAACGGGGCCCGGCTTAATAAGCACAGATACGCAGTATTTT. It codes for CASSITGPGLISTDTQYF.

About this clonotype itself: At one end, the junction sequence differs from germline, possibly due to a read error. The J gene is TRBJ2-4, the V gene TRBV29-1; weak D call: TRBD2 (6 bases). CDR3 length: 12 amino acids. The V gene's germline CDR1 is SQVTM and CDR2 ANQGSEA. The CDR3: CRVTSGFWEQYF. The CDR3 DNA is TGCCGCGTGACGAGCGGGTTCTGGGAGCAGTACTTC.

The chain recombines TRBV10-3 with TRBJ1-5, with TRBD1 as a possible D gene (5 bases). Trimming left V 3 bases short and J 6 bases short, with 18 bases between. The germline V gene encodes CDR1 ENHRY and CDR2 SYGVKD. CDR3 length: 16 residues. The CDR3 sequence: CAISDGGPGLGQPQHF. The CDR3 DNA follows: TGTGCCATCAGTGATGGAGGGCCAGGGCTCGGTCAGCCCCAGCATTTT.

Written as DNA, the CDR3 is TGTGCCAGCAGCGTCTCTAGCGGGAGTTCGGAGACCCAGTACTTC. It yields the protein CASSVSSGSSETQYF. The chain joins TRBV7-3 to TRBJ2-5; 10 bases map to TRBD2. CDR1 is SGHTA and CDR2 is FQGTGA in the germline V gene. CDR3 size: 15 residues. After removal of 5 bases from V and 5 bases from J, the junction contained 8 bases not matched to a gene.

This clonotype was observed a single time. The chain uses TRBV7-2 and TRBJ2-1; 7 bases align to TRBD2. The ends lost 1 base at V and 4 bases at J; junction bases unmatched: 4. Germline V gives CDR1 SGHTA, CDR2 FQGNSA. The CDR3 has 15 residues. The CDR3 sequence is CASSLERGAYNEQFF. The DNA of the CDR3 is TGTGCCAGCAGCTTAGAGCGGGGCGCTTACAATGAGCAGTTCTTC. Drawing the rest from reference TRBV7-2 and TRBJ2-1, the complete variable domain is GAGVSQSPSNKVTEKGKDVELRCDPISGHTALYWYRQSLGQGLEFLIYFQGNSAPDKSGLPSDRFSAERTGGSVSTLTIQRTQQEDSAVYLCASSLERGAYNEQFFGPGTRLTVL.

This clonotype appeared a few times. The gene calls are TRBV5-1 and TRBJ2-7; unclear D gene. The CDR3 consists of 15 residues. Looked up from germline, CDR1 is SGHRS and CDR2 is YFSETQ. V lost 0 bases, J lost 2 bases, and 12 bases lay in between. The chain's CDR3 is CASSLEPELPYEQYF. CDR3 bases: TGCGCCAGCAGCTTGGAGCCAGAATTACCCTACGAGCAGTACTTC.

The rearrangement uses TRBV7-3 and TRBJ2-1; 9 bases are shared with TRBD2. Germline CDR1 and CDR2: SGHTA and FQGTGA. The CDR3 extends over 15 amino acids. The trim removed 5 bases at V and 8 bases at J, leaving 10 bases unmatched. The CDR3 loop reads CASSISGSKADEQFF. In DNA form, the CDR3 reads TGTGCCAGCAGCATTAGCGGGAGTAAAGCGGATGAGCAGTTCTTC.

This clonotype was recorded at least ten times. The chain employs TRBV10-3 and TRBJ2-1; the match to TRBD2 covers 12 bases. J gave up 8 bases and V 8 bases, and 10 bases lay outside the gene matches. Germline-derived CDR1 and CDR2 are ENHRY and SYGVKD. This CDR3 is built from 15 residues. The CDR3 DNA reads TGTGCCATCGGCAGCAGACTAGCGGGAGTCGATGAGCAGTTCTTC. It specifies CAIGSRLAGVDEQFF.

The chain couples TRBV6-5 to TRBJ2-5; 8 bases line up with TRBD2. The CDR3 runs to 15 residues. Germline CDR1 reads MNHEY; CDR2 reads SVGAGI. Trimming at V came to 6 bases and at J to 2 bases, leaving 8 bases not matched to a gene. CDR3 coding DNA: TGTGCCAGCAGCCGTAGCGGGACGACTCAAGAGACCCAGTACTTC. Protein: CASSRSGTTQETQYF.

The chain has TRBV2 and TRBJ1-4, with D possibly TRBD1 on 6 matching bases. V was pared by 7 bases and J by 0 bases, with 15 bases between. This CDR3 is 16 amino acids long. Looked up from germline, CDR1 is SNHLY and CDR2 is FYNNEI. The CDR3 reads CASNTPGQATNEKLFF. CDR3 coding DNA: TGTGCCAGCAACACCCCGGGACAAGCAACTAATGAAAAACTGTTTTTT.

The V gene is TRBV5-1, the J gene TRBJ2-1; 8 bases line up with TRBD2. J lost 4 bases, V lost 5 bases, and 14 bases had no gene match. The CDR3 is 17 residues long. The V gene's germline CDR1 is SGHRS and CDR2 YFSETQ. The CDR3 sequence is CASSSGLTGGPYNEQFF. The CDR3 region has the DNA TGCGCCAGCAGTTCTGGACTAACGGGGGGGCCTTACAATGAGCAGTTCTTC.